Included here is one T cell receptor beta chain sequence, with context. The sample originates from a study of T-cell reconstitution after alpha-beta-depleted transplantation in children. Molecular barcoding with unique molecular identifiers was used for the TCRbeta library. MiXCR, applied by TCRdb to the PCR reads, yields one record per CDR3 protein. The table lists over 200,000 distinct CDR3 sequences, around 10% of them singletons, with around 6% in the top ten. CDR3 length: 14 amino acids. V lost 4 bases to trimming and J lost 8 bases, with 17 bases between them. Looked up from germline, CDR1 is MNHNS and CDR2 is SASEGT.

The clonotype comes from a human donor who donated a stem cell graft to a child with acute lymphoblastic leukemia. Sequenced material: PBMCs from the stem cell graft donor, taken from the stem cell graft. V usage is TRBV6-1 and J usage is TRBJ1-1, with D tentatively TRBD1 (5 bases). CDR3 amino acids: CASSVGVRGAEAFF. The DNA of the CDR3 is TGTGCCAGCAGTGTAGGGGTGCGGGGCGCAGAAGCTTTCTTT.